Shown below are 21 T cell receptor beta chains from a single sample sequenced in a study of T cell repertoires in ileal Crohn's disease. The time point was: neoterminal ileum biopsy at postoperative endoscopy, about 6 months after surgery. Profiled with immunoSEQ multiplex PCR; TCRdb holds only in-frame clones, not every one. The table records 2,000 to 2,500 clones, about nine tenths of them present only once. Sample: ileal tissue. Every receptor here comes from an adult with Crohn's disease.

The rearrangement uses TRBV14 and TRBJ1-1, with 11 nucleotides matching TRBD1. This CDR3 is built from 17 residues. J gave up 3 bases and V 4 bases, and 10 bases lay outside the gene matches. Germline CDR1 is SGHDN and CDR2 is FVKESK. The DNA of the CDR3 is TGTGCCAGCAGCCCTTGGAGGACAGGGGGCAGAGACACTGAAGCTTTCTTT. It encodes CASSPWRTGGRDTEAFF.

This rearrangement joins TRBV7-3 to TRBJ2-2; 15 bases fit TRBD2. Trimming removed 5 bases from V and 5 bases from J; junction bases left unmatched: 6. From germline, CDR1 is SGHTA and CDR2 FQGTGA. The CDR3 covers 17 residues. The CDR3 bases are TGTGCCAGCAGCCTCCGGACTAGCGGGAGGGAAACCGGGGAGCTGTTTTTT. Translating it yields CASSLRTSGRETGELFF.

V usage is TRBV27 and J usage is TRBJ1-1, with 9 bases fitting TRBD1. Trimming at V came to 3 bases and at J to 10 bases, leaving 9 bases not matched to a gene. Germline V CDR1 and CDR2: MNHEY, SMNVEV (reference sequence). CDR3 length: 14 residues. The CDR3 DNA reads as TGTGCCAGCAGTTTCTCCGACAGGGGGGAGTTAGCTTTCTTT. Translation gives CASSFSDRGELAFF.

The rearrangement uses TRBV13 and TRBJ1-3, with D hard to call. Trimming stripped 5 bases from V and 0 bases from J, with 20 bases between. CDR1 and CDR2 (germline): PRHDT, FYEKMQ (reference sequence). The CDR3 contains 18 residues. The CDR3 loop reads CASSPTLRRELSGNTIYF. The CDR3 DNA follows: TGTGCCAGCAGCCCCACCCTCCGGAGGGAGCTCTCTGGAAACACCATATATTTT.

The chain links TRBV29-1 to TRBJ2-5; D is unclear. V lost 6 bases and J lost 0, with 17 bases in between. Germline V CDR1 and CDR2: SQVTM, ANQGSEA. This CDR3 comprises 15 residues. CDR3: CSVALNSMYQETQYF. Written as DNA, the CDR3 is TGCAGCGTCGCTCTGAATTCTATGTACCAAGAGACCCAGTACTTC.

A single count supports this clone. The V call is TRBV9, the J call TRBJ1-1; D perhaps matches TRBD1 (5 bases). V lost 2 bases, J lost 2 bases, and 13 bases lay in between. This CDR3 spans 15 amino acids. Germline CDR1 SGDLS, CDR2 YYNGEE. CDR3 sequence reads: CASSVKAGGNTEAFF. CDR3 coding DNA: TGTGCCAGCAGCGTCAAGGCGGGGGGTAACACTGAAGCTTTCTTT.

The J gene is TRBJ2-1, the V gene TRBV10-3; D uncertain. The CDR3 is made up of 14 amino acids. With 4 bases removed from V and 5 bases from J, the gap between germline ends came to 12 bases. Germline assignment: CDR1 ENHRY and CDR2 SYGVKD. The CDR3 sequence: CAISAETPDNEQFF. CDR3 sequence (DNA): TGTGCCATCAGTGCGGAGACTCCTGACAATGAGCAGTTCTTC.

This clone was seen only once. V usage is TRBV4-1 and J usage is TRBJ2-7; TRBD2 matches at 15 bases. The CDR3 consists of 18 residues. V dropped 5 bases and J dropped 5; count of bases not matched to a gene: 13. Germline lookup yields CDR1 MGHRA and CDR2 YSYEKL. The CDR3 protein is CASSASSGTSGRRDEQYF. The CDR3 bases are TGCGCCAGCAGCGCTTCATCCGGGACTAGCGGGAGGAGGGACGAGCAGTACTTC.

The rearrangement joins TRBV19 to TRBJ1-5; D is possibly TRBD1 (5 bases). The CDR3 runs 17 residues. Germline CDR1 LNHDA, CDR2 SQIVND (reference sequence). Trimming took 6 bases from V and 0 from J, leaving 18 bases between them. Written as DNA, the CDR3 is TGTGCCAGTAGCCCTGGGGCAGGTTCGCATAGCAATCAGCCCCAGCATTTT. Translation: CASSPGAGSHSNQPQHF.

This chain joins TRBV5-1 and TRBJ1-2, with D unclear. The CDR3 has 13 residues. In germline, CDR1 is SGHRS, CDR2 YFSETQ. The V end lost 2 bases, the J end lost 6 bases, and 11 bases lay between the germline ends. The CDR3 spells CASSFSGDDGYTF. The CDR3, as DNA: TGCGCCAGCAGCTTTTCCGGAGATGATGGCTACACCTTC.

The rearrangement links TRBV5-4 to TRBJ2-6; perhaps TRBD1 as D (5 bases). Germline V gives CDR1 SGHNT, CDR2 YYREEE (reference sequence). V dropped 0 bases and J dropped 4 bases, with 8 bases sitting between them. The CDR3 has 15 amino acids. CDR3 nucleotides: TGTGCCAGCAGCTTGGAAGGGGTAGGGGCCAACGTCCTGACTTTC. Amino acid sequence: CASSLEGVGANVLTF.

The chain employs TRBV5-1 and TRBJ2-1, with 8 bases aligning to TRBD1. Germline V CDR1 and CDR2: SGHRS, YFSETQ. J was trimmed by 9 bases and V by 6 bases; bases with no gene match: 14. The CDR3 length is 15 residues. The CDR3 protein is CASNDRGQGYSEQFF. The CDR3 bases are TGCGCCAGCAACGACAGGGGACAAGGGTATAGTGAGCAGTTCTTC.

The J gene is TRBJ2-7, the V gene TRBV29-1, with TRBD1 identical over 8 bases. The germline CDR1 and CDR2 sequences are SQVTM and ANQGSEA. The junction had 9 bases not matched to a gene; V was cut back by 3 bases and J by 5 bases. The CDR3 is made up of 14 amino acids. CDR3 sequence reads: CSVEVGQGWDEQYF. In DNA form, the CDR3 reads TGCAGCGTTGAGGTCGGACAGGGTTGGGACGAGCAGTACTTC.

The J gene is TRBJ2-7, the V gene TRBV2, with 8 bases matching TRBD1. CDR3 length: 15 residues. The trim removed 7 bases at V and 6 bases at J, leaving 14 bases unmatched. The germline V gene has CDR1 SNHLY and CDR2 FYNNEI. CDR3 DNA sequence: TGTGCCAGCACCCTGGGGACAGGAGTAGGGGGCGAGCAGTACTTC. Translation gives CASTLGTGVGGEQYF.

CDR3 region: CASSPHRRGGRPSTDTQYF. Here the CDR3 DNA reads TGTGCCAGCAGCCCACACCGGCGGGGGGGCCGACCAAGCACAGATACGCAGTATTTT. The V call is TRBV11-2, the J call TRBJ2-3; 9 bases align to TRBD2. The ends lost 5 bases at V and 0 bases at J; junction bases unmatched: 15. The germline V gene has CDR1 SGHAT and CDR2 FQNNGV. The CDR3 is made up of 19 amino acids.

The chain recombines TRBV6-1 with TRBJ2-7, with a weak D call TRBD2 (5 bases). Germline V lookup: CDR1 MNHNS, CDR2 SASEGT. The CDR3 runs 14 residues. The V end lost 1 base, the J end lost 2 bases, and 9 bases lay between the germline ends. The CDR3, as DNA: TGTGCCAGCAGTGAAGGGCCGGGAACCTACGAGCAGTACTTC. It yields the protein CASSEGPGTYEQYF.

The V gene is TRBV29-1, the J gene TRBJ2-7; the match to TRBD1 covers 12 bases. The V gene's germline CDR1 is SQVTM and CDR2 ANQGSEA. The trim removed 8 bases at V and 5 bases at J, leaving 4 bases unmatched. The CDR3 consists of 12 residues. In DNA form, the CDR3 reads TGCAGCACTGGGACAGGGGGCGACGAGCAGTACTTC. This translates into CSTGTGGDEQYF.

This clone was counted once. The chain uses TRBV6-5 and TRBJ1-2, with 9 bases identical to TRBD1. Trimming at V came to 7 bases and at J to 7 bases, leaving 13 bases not matched to a gene. Germline V CDR1 and CDR2: MNHEY, SVGAGI. The CDR3 extends over 15 amino acids. The DNA of the CDR3 is TGTGCCAGCATCTCCGGGACAGGGAAGGGGATTGGCTACACCTTC. This encodes CASISGTGKGIGYTF.

This clone has only one observation. The chain combines TRBV19 with TRBJ1-5; D gene unclear. CDR3 length: 15 amino acids. V lost 2 bases, J lost 0 bases, and 8 bases lay in between. Germline V gives CDR1 LNHDA, CDR2 SQIVND (reference sequence). This CDR3 is CASSIKRDSNQPQHF. The CDR3 region has the DNA TGTGCCAGTAGTATAAAAAGAGATAGCAATCAGCCCCAGCATTTT. Combining the CDR3 with reference TRBV19 and TRBJ1-5 gives the whole variable domain DGGITQSPKYLFRKEGQNVTLSCEQNLNHDAMYWYRQDPGQGLRLIYYSQIVNDFQKGDIAEGYSVSREKKESFPLTVTSAQKNPTAFYLCASSIKRDSNQPQHFGDGTRLSIL.

CDR3 in amino acids: CASGIQALNIQYF. The DNA for the CDR3 is TGTGCCAGCGGTATCCAGGCCCTGAACATTCAGTACTTC. The J gene is TRBJ2-4, the V gene TRBV6-1; D uncertain. CDR3 size: 13 residues. V was trimmed by 8 bases and J by 7 bases, leaving 15 bases between them. Germline values: CDR1 MNHNS, CDR2 SASEGT.

V usage is TRBV6-5 and J usage is TRBJ1-2, with a weak D call TRBD1 (5 bases). This CDR3 has 14 amino acids. Trimming left V 7 bases short and J 4 bases short, with 16 bases between. CDR1 and CDR2 from the germline V gene are MNHEY and SVGAGI. CDR3 sequence (DNA): TGTGCCAGCAAGCAGGGCGCAGGGATCTATGGCTACACCTTC. This sequence encodes CASKQGAGIYGYTF.